The entry below describes one T cell receptor beta chain. Antigen unknown. In germline, CDR1 is MNHEY, CDR2 SMNVEV (reference sequence). V lost 7 bases and J lost 2, with 15 bases in between. The CDR3 has 15 amino acids. Some clones are missing from TCRdb's copy, which holds only in-frame ones; the method was immunoSEQ multiplex PCR. This table holds 100,000 to 150,000 clones, 90% found once. The data belong to a study of T cell responses to AZD1222 COVID-19 vaccine. Whole-study results and caveats: Following two doses of AZD1222, Spike-specific TCR breadth and depth rose.

Sample: peripheral blood, taken on day 0 of AZD1222 vaccination. This receptor was taken from an adult in good health. The rearrangement links TRBV27 to TRBJ1-3; tentatively, D is TRBD1 (5 bases). DNA for the CDR3: TGTGCCAGCACGAATCAGTGGGGCCCTGGAAACACCATATATTTT. Amino acids: CASTNQWGPGNTIYF.